The following is a TCR beta chain sequence with its context. What it binds is unknown. This entry comes from a study of cytomegalovirus exposure and HLA in healthy donors. Study context: Early on, a data release was issued that held approximately 78 million unique TCRs from HLA-typed donors. There were just under 400 genotyped donors. Of these, about 86% fell in the genetic ancestry cluster associated with self-reported Caucasian donors.

The CDR3 extends over 14 amino acids. Trimming took 5 bases from V and 0 from J, leaving 11 bases between them. Per the germline V gene, CDR1 is SGHRS and CDR2 is YFSETQ. Primers for the PCR totalled 60 Vbeta and 13 Jbeta. Clones were read by immunoSEQ multiplex PCR, and TCRdb kept only the in-frame ones, dropping some. The sample has approximately 160,000 clones; roughly 82% are singletons. General study findings and limits: Altogether, about 160 TCR beta chains were recorded as cytomegalovirus-associated.

The chain has TRBV5-1 and TRBJ1-1; D gene ambiguous. The origin of this receptor is a man aged 25-40 years in good health and CMV-seropositive. Sequenced material: PBMCs. The CDR3 nucleotides are TGCGCCAGCAGTTCGACACCGATGAACACTGAAGCTTTCTTT. Its protein product is CASSSTPMNTEAFF.